The subject of this entry is one T cell receptor (beta chain). This entry comes from a study of cytomegalovirus exposure and HLA in healthy donors. The germline V and J ends were trimmed by 3 bases and 3 bases, with 12 bases remaining between them. The germline gives CDR1 SGHDT, CDR2 YYEEEE. CDR3 length: 14 amino acids. TCRdb's table, derived via immunoSEQ multiplex PCR, lists solely in-frame clones and lacks some. The profile shows about 330,000 clones, approximately 86% of them singletons. This TCR came from a woman in her thirties in good health and CMV-seropositive. The chain employs TRBV5-6 and TRBJ1-1; no definite D call. Source material: PBMCs. CDR3 nucleotide sequence: TGTGCCAGCAGCTCTCTAAGCGGGGACACTGAAGCTTTCTTT. It codes for CASSSLSGDTEAFF.